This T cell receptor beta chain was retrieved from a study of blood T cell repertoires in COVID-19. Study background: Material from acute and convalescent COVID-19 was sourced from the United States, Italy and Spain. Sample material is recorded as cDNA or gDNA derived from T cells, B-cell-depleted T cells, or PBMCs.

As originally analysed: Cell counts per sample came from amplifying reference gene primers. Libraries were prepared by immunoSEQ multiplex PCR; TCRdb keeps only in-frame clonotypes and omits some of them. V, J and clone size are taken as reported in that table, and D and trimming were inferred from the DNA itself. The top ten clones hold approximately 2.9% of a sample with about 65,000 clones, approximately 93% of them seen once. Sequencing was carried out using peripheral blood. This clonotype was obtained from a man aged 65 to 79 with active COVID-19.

CDR3 protein: CASSFRDTTDRAQYF. DNA for the CDR3: TGCGCCAGCAGCTTCCGGGACACCACGGACCGGGCCCAGTACTTC. The V call is TRBV5-1, the J call TRBJ2-5; D possibly corresponds to TRBD1 (6 bases). Looked up from germline, CDR1 is SGHRS and CDR2 is YFSETQ. V was shortened by 2 bases and J by 9 bases, with 20 bases between the two germline ends. The CDR3 runs to 15 residues. The variable domain in full, completed from reference TRBV5-1 and TRBJ2-5, reads KAGVTQTPRYLIKTRGQQVTLSCSPISGHRSVSWYQQTPGQGLQFLFEYFSETQRNKGNFPGRFSGRQFSNSRSEMNVSTLELGDSALYLCASSFRDTTDRAQYFGPGTRLLVL.